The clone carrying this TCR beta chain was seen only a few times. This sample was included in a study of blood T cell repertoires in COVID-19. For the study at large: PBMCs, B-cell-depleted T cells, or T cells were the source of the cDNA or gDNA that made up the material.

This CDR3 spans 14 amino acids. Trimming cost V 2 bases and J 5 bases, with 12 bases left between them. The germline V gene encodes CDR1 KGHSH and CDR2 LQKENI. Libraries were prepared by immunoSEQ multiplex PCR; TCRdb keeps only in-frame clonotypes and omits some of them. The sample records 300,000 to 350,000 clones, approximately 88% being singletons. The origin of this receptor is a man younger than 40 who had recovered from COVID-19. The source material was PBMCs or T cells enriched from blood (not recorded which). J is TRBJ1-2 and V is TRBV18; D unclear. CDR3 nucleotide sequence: TGTGCCAGCTCACCATCGAATGAGTTTTATGGCTACACCTTC. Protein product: CASSPSNEFYGYTF.